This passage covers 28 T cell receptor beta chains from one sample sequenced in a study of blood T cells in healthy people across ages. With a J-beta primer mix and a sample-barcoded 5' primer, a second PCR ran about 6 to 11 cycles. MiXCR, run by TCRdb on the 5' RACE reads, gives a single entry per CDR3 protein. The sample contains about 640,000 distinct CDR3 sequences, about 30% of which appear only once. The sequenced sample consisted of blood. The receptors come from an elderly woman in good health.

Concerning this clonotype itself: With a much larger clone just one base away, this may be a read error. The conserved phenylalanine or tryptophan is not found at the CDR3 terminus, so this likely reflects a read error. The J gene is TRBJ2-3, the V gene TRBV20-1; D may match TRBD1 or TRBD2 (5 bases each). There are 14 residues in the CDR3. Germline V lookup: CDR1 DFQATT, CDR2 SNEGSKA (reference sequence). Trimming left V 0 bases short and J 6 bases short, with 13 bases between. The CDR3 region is CSARDVSWGDTQYS. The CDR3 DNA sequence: TGCAGTGCTAGAGATGTCTCCTGGGGGGATACGCAGTATTCT.

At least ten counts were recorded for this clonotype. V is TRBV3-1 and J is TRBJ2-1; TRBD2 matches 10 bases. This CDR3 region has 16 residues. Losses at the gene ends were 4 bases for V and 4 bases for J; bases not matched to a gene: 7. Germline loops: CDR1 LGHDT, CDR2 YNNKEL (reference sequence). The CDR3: CASSRPLTSGYNEQFF. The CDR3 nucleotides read TGTGCCAGCAGCCGCCCCCTGACTAGCGGGTACAATGAGCAGTTCTTC.

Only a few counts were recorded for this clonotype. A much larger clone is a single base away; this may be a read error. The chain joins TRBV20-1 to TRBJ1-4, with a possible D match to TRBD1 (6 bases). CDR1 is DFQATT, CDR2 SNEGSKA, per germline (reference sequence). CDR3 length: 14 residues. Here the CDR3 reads CSAREGGAVGKRFF. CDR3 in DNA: TGCAGTGCTAGAGAAGGGGGGGCAGTCGGAAAACGGTTTTTT.

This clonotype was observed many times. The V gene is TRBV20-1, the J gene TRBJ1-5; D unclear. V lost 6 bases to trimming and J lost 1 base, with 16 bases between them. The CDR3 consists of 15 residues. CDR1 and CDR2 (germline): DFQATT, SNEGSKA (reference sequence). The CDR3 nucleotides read TGCAGTGCCAATGTTCTTTCCGGGAGCAATCAGCCCCAGCATTTT. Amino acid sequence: CSANVLSGSNQPQHF.

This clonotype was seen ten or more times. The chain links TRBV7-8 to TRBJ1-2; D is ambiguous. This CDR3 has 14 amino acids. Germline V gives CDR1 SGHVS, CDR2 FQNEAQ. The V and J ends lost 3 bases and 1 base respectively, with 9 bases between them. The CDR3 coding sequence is TGTGCCAGCAGCTTGATGGGGATTAACTATGGCTACACCTTC. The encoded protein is CASSLMGINYGYTF.

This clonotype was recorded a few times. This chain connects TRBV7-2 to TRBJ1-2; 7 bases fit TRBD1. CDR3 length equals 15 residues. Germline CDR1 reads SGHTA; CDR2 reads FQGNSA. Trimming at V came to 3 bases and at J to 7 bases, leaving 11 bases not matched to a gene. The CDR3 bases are TGTGCCAGCAGCTTTACAGGGGAGGGGGCTGGTGGCTACACCTTC. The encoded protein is CASSFTGEGAGGYTF.

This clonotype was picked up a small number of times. The CDR3 DNA follows: TGTGCCAGCAGTCGGGACAAGGATGAAAAACTGTTTTTT. Translated, it gives CASSRDKDEKLFF. V and J are TRBV2 and TRBJ1-4; the D gene is possibly TRBD1 (6 bases). V lost 5 bases, J lost 6 bases, and 10 bases lay in between. The CDR3 totals 13 residues. From germline, CDR1 is SNHLY and CDR2 FYNNEI.

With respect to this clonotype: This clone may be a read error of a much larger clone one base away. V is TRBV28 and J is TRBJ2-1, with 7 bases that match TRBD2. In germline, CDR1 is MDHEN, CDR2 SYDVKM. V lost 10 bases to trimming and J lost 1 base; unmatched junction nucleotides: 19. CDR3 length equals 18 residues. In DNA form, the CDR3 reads TGTGCCACTGCGTCGGGCGGGAGCGGAAGCATATCCTACAATGAGCAGTTCTTC. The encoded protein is CATASGGSGSISYNEQFF.

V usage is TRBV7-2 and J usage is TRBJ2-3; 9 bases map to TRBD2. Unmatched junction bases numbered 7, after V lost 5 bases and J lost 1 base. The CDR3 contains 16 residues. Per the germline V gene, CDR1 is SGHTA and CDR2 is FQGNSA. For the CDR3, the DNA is TGTGCCAGCAGCGTTAGCGGGGGCCTTGGCACAGATACGCAGTATTTT. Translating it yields CASSVSGGLGTDTQYF.

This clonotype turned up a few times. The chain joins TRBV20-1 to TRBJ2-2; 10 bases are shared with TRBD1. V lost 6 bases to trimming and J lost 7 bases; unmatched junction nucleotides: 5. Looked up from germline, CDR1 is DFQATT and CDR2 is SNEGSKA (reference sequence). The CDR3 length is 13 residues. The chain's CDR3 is CSARQGAVGELFF. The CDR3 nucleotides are TGCAGTGCACGACAGGGGGCGGTCGGGGAGCTGTTTTTT.

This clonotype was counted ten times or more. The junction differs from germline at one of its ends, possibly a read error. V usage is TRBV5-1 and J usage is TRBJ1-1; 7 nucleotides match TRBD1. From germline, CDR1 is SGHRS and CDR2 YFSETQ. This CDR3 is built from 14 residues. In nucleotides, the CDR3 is TGTGCCAGCAGTTCCACAGGGGCTAACACTGAAGCTTTCTTT. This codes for CASSSTGANTEAFF.

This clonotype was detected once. CDR3 in DNA: TGTGCCAGCGGCTCGAGGGAGACCCAGTTCTTC. It codes for CASGSRETQFF. The J gene is TRBJ2-1, the V gene TRBV7-2; D might be TRBD2 (5 bases). V was clipped by 8 bases and J by 13 bases, with 15 bases between them. Germline CDR1 reads SGHTA; CDR2 reads FQGNSA. The CDR3 runs 11 residues.

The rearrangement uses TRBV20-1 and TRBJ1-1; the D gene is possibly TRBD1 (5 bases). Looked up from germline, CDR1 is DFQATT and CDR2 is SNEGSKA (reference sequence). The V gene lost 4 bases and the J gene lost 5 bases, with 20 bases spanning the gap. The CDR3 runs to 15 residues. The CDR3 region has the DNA TGCAGTGCTACTCAGGGCGGGCGGTTGGGAACTGAAGCTTTCTTT. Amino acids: CSATQGGRLGTEAFF.

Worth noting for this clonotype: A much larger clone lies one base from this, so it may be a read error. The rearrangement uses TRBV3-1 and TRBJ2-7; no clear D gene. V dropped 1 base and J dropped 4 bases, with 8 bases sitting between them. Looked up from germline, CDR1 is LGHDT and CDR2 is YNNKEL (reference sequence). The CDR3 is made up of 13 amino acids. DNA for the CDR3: TGTGCCAGCAGCCAAGCCGGCAGGTACGAGCAGTACTTC. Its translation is CASSQAGRYEQYF.

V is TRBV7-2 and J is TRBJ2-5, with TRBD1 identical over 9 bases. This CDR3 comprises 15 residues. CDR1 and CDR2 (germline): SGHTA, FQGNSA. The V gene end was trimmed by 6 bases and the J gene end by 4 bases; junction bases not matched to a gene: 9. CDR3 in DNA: TGTGCCAGCAGTTACAGGGGGCGCGGTGGAGAGACCCAGTACTTC. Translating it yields CASSYRGRGGETQYF.

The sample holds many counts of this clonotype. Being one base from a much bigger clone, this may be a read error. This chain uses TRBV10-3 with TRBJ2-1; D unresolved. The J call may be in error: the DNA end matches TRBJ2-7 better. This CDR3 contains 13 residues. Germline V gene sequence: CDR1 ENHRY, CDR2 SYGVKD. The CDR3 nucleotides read TGTGCCATCAGTGAGGCCAGATACAATGAGCAGTACTTC. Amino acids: CAISEARYNEQYF.

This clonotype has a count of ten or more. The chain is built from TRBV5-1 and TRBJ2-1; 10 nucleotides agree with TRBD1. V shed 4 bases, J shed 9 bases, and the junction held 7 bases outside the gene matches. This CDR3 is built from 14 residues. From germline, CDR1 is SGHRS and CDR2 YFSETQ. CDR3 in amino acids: CASSLTGTGVEQFF. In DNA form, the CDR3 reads TGCGCCAGCAGCCTCACCGGGACAGGGGTTGAGCAGTTCTTC.

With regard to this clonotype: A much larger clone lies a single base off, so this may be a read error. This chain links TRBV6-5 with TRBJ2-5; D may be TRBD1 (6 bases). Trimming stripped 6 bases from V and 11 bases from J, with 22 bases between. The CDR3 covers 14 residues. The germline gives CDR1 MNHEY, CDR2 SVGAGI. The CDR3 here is CASSYRDKYNEQYF. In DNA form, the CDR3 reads TGTGCCAGCAGCTACCGGGACAAGTACAATGAGCAGTACTTC.

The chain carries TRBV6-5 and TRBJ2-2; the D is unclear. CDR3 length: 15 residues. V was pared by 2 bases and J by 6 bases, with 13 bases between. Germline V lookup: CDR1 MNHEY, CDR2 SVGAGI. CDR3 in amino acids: CASSYAALGAGELFF. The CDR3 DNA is TGTGCCAGCAGTTACGCAGCGCTTGGGGCCGGGGAGCTGTTTTTT.

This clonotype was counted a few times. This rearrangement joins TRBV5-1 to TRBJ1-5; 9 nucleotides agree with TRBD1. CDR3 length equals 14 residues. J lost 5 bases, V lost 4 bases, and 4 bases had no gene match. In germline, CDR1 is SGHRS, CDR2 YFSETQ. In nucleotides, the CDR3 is TGCGCCAGCAGCGTCGGGACAGGGTATCAGCCCCAGCATTTT. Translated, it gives CASSVGTGYQPQHF.

In DNA form, the CDR3 reads TGTGCCAGCAGCTCAAGACTAGGCATGTATGGCACAGATACGCAGTATTTT. Protein product: CASSSRLGMYGTDTQYF. This chain uses TRBV7-9 with TRBJ2-3; D is perhaps TRBD2 (6 bases). The germline V and J ends were trimmed by 4 bases and 1 base, with 18 bases remaining between them. CDR1 and CDR2 (germline): SEHNR, FQNEAQ (reference sequence). This CDR3 is built from 17 residues.

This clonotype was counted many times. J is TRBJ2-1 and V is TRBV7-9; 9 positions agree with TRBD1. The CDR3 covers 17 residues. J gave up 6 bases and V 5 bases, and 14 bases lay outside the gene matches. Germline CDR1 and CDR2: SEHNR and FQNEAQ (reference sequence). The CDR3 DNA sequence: TGTGCCAGCAGCAAGCCGCCACCGGGACAGGGAACCAATGAGCAGTTCTTC. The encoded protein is CASSKPPPGQGTNEQFF.

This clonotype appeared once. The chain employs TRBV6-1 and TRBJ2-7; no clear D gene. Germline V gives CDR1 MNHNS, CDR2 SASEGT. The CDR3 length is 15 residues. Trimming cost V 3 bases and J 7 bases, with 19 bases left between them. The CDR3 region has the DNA TGTGCCAGCAGTGATAATCAGGTTGCAGTACGGGAGCAGTACTTC. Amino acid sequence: CASSDNQVAVREQYF.

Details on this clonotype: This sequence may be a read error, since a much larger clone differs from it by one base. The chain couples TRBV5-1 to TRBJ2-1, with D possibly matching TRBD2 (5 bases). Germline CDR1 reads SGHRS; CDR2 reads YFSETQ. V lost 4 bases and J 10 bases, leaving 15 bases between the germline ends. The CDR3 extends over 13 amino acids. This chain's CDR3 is CASSGGGFYEQFF. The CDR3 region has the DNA TGCGCCAGCAGCGGCGGCGGGTTCTACGAGCAGTTCTTC.

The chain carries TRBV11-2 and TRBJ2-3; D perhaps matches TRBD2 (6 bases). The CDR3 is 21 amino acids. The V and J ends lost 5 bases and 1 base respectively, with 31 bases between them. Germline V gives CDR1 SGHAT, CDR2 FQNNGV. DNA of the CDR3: TGTGCCAGCAGCCTAAAGTCTCGCTGGCTAGCCGGGAGCGTTGGCACAGATACGCAGTATTTT. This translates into CASSLKSRWLAGSVGTDTQYF. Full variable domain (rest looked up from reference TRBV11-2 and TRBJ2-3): EAGVAQSPRYKIIEKRQSVAFWCNPISGHATLYWYQQILGQGPKLLIQFQNNGVVDDSQLPKDRFSAERLKGVDSTLKIQPAKLEDSAVYLCASSLKSRWLAGSVGTDTQYFGPGTRLTVL.

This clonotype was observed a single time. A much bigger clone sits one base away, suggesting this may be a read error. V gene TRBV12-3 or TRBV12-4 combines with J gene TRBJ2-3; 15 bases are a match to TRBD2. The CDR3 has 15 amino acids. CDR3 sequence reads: CASSGLAGGQDAQYF. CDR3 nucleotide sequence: TGTGCCAGCAGTGGACTAGCGGGGGGGCAAGATGCGCAGTATTTT.

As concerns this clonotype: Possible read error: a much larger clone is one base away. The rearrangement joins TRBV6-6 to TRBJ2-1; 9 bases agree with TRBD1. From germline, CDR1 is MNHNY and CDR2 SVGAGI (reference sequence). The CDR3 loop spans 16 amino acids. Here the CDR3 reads CASSHSGQGTHNEQFF. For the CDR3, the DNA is TGTGCCAGCAGTCACTCTGGACAGGGGACCCACAATGAGCAGTTCTTC.

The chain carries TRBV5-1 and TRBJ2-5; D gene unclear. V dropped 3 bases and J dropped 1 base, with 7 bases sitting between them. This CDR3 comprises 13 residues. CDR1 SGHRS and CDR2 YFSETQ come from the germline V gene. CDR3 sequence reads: CASSSGSQETQYF. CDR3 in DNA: TGCGCCAGCAGCTCGGGCAGCCAAGAGACCCAGTACTTC.